The clone carrying this T cell receptor beta chain showed up just a few times. The antigen remains undetermined. The data stem from a study of molecular identifiers for immune sequencing clone quantification. There are 16 residues in the CDR3. The V gene lost 2 bases and the J gene lost 0 bases, with 11 bases spanning the gap. CDR1 and CDR2 (germline): SNHLY, FYNNEI. A CD8+CD4-CCR7+CD45RA+ gate was used to sort naive CD8 T cells. Bulk libraries came from a prior protocol with listed TCR primers. TCRdb re-derived calls from the PCR reads in MiXCR, one entry per CDR3 protein. The data contain about 640,000 distinct CDR3 sequences, just under 20% of them singletons. Study-level results: One cell's worth of spiked Jurkat TCR RNA was reportedly detectable among about a million naive cells. More than 97% of effector molecules, versus under 1% of naive-cell molecules, belonged to clones above 20 RNA copies.

The source material was naive CD8+ T cells from blood, with Jurkat cell RNA spiked in. Subset meaning: FACS-sorted CD8+CD4-CCR7+CD45RA+ naive T cells. The gene calls are TRBV2 and TRBJ1-5; D is undetermined. The sequence came from a human donor in good health. Some libraries in this study had Jurkat cell RNA spiked in. The CDR3: CASSEKGHISNQPQHF. CDR3 DNA: TGTGCCAGCAGTGAAAAGGGTCACATTAGCAATCAGCCCCAGCATTTT.